These T cell receptor beta chains were read from a single sample in a study of T cell repertoires in aging, cancer and after chemotherapy. In TCRdb, the multiplex PCR reads were re-called with MiXCR into one record per CDR3 protein. The sample contains approximately 4,100 distinct CDR3 sequences, roughly 31% of which appear only once. Sequenced sample: blood. The receptors originated from a human donor in good health. The CDR3 runs from the conserved cysteine through the conserved F or W. The order of the fields is clone size, D gene, V gene, J gene, CDR3 DNA, CDR3 protein. A D gene is named only where the DNA matches it firmly. A row's size may be missing; if present it is once, few, many or a size class.

clone_size: few
d_call: NA
v_call: TRBV5-6
j_call: TRBJ2-5
cdr3_nt: TGTGCCAGCAGCTTGCGCCGGGACACTAGGCGAGAGACCCAGTACTTC
cdr3_aa: CASSLRRDTRRETQYF

clone_size: NA
d_call: TRBD1
v_call: TRBV20-1
j_call: TRBJ1-5
cdr3_nt: TGCAGTGCTACCGGGACAGGGGGCTTTCAGCCCCAGCATTTT
cdr3_aa: CSATGTGGFQPQHF

clone_size: NA
d_call: TRBD2
v_call: TRBV19
j_call: TRBJ2-3
cdr3_nt: TGTGCCACCTCCGGGACTACCACAGATACGCAGTATTTT
cdr3_aa: CATSGTTTDTQYF

clone_size: NA
d_call: TRBD1
v_call: TRBV19
j_call: TRBJ2-1
cdr3_nt: TGTGCCAGTAGTCCGGACAGGGGTTTTTACAATGAGCAGTTCTTC
cdr3_aa: CASSPDRGFYNEQFF

clone_size: NA
d_call: NA
v_call: TRBV15
j_call: TRBJ1-1
cdr3_nt: TGTGCCACCAGCAGAGATAGACAGTTAATGAACACTGAAGCTTTCTTT
cdr3_aa: CATSRDRQLMNTEAFF

clone_size: few
d_call: NA
v_call: TRBV14
j_call: TRBJ1-6
cdr3_nt: TGTGCCAGCAGCCAAGACCCTCGGGCACCCCTCCACTTT
cdr3_aa: CASSQDPRAPLHF

clone_size: few
d_call: TRBD2
v_call: TRBV19
j_call: TRBJ2-1
cdr3_nt: TGTGCCAGTAGTCGAAGCGGGGGGACTCCCAATGAGCAGTTCTTC
cdr3_aa: CASSRSGGTPNEQFF

clone_size: large
d_call: NA
v_call: TRBV6-5
j_call: TRBJ2-3
cdr3_nt: TGTGCCAGCAGTTACTCTAGGACAGACGGAGATACGCAGTATTTT
cdr3_aa: CASSYSRTDGDTQYF

clone_size: NA
d_call: NA
v_call: TRBV6-5
j_call: TRBJ1-3
cdr3_nt: TGTGCCAGCAGCTCCCGGGGACTGGATGGAAACACCATATATTTT
cdr3_aa: CASSSRGLDGNTIYF

clone_size: NA
d_call: TRBD1
v_call: TRBV20-1
j_call: TRBJ1-6
cdr3_nt: TGCAGTGCCGGGACAGGGAATAATTCACCCCTCCACTTT
cdr3_aa: CSAGTGNNSPLHF

clone_size: NA
d_call: NA
v_call: TRBV5-4
j_call: TRBJ2-1
cdr3_nt: TGTGCCAGCAGCCCCGTCAGCTACAATGAGCAGTTCTTC
cdr3_aa: CASSPVSYNEQFF

clone_size: few
d_call: TRBD2
v_call: TRBV18
j_call: TRBJ2-7
cdr3_nt: TGTGCCAGCTCACCACGTAGCGGGGGGGCCGGGGACGAGCAGTACTTC
cdr3_aa: CASSPRSGGAGDEQYF

clone_size: NA
d_call: TRBD2
v_call: TRBV14
j_call: TRBJ2-1
cdr3_nt: TGTGCCAGCAGCCGTACGGGACTAGGATACAATGAGCAGTTCTTC
cdr3_aa: CASSRTGLGYNEQFF

clone_size: NA
d_call: TRBD2
v_call: TRBV13
j_call: TRBJ2-7
cdr3_nt: TGTGCCAGCAGCTTATGGGGAGCGGGGGGGCGAGGGTACGAGCAGTACTTC
cdr3_aa: CASSLWGAGGRGYEQYF